The clone carrying this T cell receptor beta chain showed up just once. The antigen is unknown. This specimen belongs to a study of T cell responses to AZD1222 COVID-19 vaccine. The assay was immunoSEQ multiplex PCR, and TCRdb's table has in-frame clones only and misses some. Of about 96,000 clones listed, roughly 90% are singletons. Notes on the study in general: Clonal diversity was possibly underestimated, and white British individuals and females predominated among donors. Researchers report vaccine-associated CD4 TCRs spanning spike, with dominance at 160-218 and 743-854. Seropositive at baseline were only 5 to 7 AZD1222 recipients.

The clonotype comes from an adult in good health. This specimen was peripheral blood, taken on day 0 of AZD1222 vaccination.

CDR3 sequence (DNA): TGTGCCAGCAGTTATGCTCCGGACAGCTCGATGAGTGGCTACACCTTC. It translates to CASSYAPDSSMSGYTF. This rearrangement joins TRBV6-6 to TRBJ1-2, with D possibly TRBD1 on 6 matching bases. The germline V gene has CDR1 MNHNY and CDR2 SVGAGI (reference sequence). Trimming removed 3 bases from V and 7 bases from J, with 21 bases in between. The CDR3 runs to 16 residues.